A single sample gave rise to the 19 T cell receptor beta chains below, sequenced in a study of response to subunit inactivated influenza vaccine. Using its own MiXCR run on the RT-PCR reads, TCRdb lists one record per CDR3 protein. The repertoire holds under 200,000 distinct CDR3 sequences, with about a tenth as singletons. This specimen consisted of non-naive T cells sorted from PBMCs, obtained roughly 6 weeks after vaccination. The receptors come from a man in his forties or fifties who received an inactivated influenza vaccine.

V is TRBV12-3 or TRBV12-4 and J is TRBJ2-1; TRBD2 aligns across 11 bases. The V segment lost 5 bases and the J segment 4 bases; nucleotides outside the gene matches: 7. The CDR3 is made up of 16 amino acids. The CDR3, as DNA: TGTGCCAGCAGTCACTCTCTAGCGGGGGGATACAATGAGCAGTTCTTC. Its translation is CASSHSLAGGYNEQFF.

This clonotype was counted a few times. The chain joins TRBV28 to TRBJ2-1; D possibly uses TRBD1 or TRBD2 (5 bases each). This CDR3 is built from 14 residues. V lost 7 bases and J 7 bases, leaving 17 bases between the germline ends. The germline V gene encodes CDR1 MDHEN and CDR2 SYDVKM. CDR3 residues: CASISPGSRNEQFF. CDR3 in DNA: TGTGCCAGCATCTCACCAGGGAGTAGGAATGAGCAGTTCTTC.

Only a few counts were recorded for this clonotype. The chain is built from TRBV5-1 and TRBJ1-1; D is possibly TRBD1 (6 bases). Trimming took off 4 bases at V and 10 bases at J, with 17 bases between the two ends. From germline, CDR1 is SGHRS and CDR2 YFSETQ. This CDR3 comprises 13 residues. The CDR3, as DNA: TGCGCCAGCAGCGGGGGCCCCCCGGCTCGAGCTTTCTTT. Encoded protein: CASSGGPPARAFF.

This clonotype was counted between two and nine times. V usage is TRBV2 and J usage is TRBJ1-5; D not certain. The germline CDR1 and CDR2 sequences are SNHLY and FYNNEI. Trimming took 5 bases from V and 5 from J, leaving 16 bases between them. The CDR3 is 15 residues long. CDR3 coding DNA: TGTGCCAGCAGTCTCCTACGGATGCGGGATCAGCCCCAGCATTTT. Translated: CASSLLRMRDQPQHF.

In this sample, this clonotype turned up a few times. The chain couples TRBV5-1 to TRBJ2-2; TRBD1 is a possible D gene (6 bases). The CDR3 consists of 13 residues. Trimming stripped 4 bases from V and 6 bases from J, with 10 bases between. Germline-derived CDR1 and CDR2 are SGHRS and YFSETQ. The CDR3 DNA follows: TGCGCCAGCAGCGTACAGGGTCCCGGGGAGCTGTTTTTT. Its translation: CASSVQGPGELFF. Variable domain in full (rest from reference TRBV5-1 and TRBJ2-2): KAGVTQTPRYLIKTRGQQVTLSCSPISGHRSVSWYQQTPGQGLQFLFEYFSETQRNKGNFPGRFSGRQFSNSRSEMNVSTLELGDSALYLCASSVQGPGELFFGEGSRLTVL.

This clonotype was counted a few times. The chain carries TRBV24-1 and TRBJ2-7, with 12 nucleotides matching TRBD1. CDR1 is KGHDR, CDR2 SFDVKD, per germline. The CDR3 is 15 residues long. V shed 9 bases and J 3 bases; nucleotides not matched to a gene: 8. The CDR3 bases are TGTGCCACCGCCCCCGGGACAGGGGGCTTCTACGAGCAGTACTTC. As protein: CATAPGTGGFYEQYF.

The CDR3 sequence is CASSPEGSPYNEQFF. The CDR3 DNA is TGTGCCAGCTCACCAGAGGGGAGCCCCTACAATGAGCAGTTCTTC. The rearrangement uses TRBV18 and TRBJ2-1; D is perhaps TRBD1 or TRBD2 (5 bases each). With 2 bases removed from V and 2 bases from J, the gap between germline ends came to 10 bases. The CDR3 is made up of 15 amino acids. From germline, CDR1 is KGHSH and CDR2 LQKENI.

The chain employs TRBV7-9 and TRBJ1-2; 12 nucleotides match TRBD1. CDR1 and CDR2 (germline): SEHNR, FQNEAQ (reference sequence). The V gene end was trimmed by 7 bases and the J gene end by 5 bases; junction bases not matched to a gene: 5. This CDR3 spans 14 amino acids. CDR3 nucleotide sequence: TGTGCCAGCATCGGGACAGGGGGCTTTTATGGCTACACCTTC. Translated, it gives CASIGTGGFYGYTF.

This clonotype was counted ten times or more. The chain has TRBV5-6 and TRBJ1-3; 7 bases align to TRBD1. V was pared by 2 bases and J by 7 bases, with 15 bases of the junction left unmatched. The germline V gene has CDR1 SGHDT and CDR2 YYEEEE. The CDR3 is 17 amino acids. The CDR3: CASSFSQTGYQRNTIYF. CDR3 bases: TGTGCCAGCAGCTTCAGTCAGACAGGGTATCAGAGGAACACCATATATTTT.

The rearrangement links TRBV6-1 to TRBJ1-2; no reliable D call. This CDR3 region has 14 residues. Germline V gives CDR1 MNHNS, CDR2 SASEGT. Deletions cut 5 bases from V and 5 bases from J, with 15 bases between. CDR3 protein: CASSRRATQYGYTF. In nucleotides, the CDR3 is TGTGCCAGCAGTAGGAGGGCCACCCAATATGGCTACACCTTC.

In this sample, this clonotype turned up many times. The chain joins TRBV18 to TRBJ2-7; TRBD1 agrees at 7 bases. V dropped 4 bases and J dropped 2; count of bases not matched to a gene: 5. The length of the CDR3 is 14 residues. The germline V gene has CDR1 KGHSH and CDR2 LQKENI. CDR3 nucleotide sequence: TGTGCCAGCTCACTGACAGGGTCACCCTACGAGCAGTACTTC. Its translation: CASSLTGSPYEQYF.

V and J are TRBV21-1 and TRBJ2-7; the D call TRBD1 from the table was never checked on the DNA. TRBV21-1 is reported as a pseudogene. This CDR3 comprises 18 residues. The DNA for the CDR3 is TGTGCCAGCAGTAATATTATGACCGGGACAAGGAGGACCTACGAGCAGTACTTC. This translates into CASSNIMTGTRRTYEQYF.

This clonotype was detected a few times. CDR3 DNA sequence: TGTGCCAGCAGCCTTTTTAGCGGGAGGGCCCGGGGGGATACGCAGTATTTT. Translated, it gives CASSLFSGRARGDTQYF. The rearrangement links TRBV11-2 to TRBJ2-3; 11 bases map to TRBD2. V lost 5 bases to trimming and J lost 6 bases; unmatched junction nucleotides: 13. Germline loops: CDR1 SGHAT, CDR2 FQNNGV. The CDR3 covers 17 residues.

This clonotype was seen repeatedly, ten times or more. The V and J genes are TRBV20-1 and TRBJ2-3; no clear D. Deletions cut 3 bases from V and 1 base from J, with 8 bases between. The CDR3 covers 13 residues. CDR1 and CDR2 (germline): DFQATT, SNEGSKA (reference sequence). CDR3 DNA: TGCAGTGCTAGTGGCGCTCGCACAGATACGCAGTATTTT. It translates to CSASGARTDTQYF.

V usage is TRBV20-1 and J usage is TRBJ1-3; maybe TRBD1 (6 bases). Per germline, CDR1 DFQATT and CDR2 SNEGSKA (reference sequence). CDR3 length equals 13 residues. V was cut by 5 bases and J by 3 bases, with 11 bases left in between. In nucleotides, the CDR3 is TGCAGTGCTGCAGGGGTGGATGGAAACACCATATATTTT. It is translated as CSAAGVDGNTIYF.

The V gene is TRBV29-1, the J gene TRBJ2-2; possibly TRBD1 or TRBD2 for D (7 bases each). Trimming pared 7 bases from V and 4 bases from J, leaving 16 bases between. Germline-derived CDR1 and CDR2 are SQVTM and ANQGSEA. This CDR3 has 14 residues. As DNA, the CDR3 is TGCAGCGCTGGGAGGGGGCATGGCACCGGGGAGCTGTTTTTT. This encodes CSAGRGHGTGELFF.

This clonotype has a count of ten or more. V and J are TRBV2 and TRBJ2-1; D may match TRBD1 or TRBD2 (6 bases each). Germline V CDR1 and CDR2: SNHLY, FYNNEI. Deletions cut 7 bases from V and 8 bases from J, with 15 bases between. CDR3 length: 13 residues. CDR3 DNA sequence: TGTGCCAGCAAGACGGGGGCTTGGGATGAGCAGTTCTTC. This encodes CASKTGAWDEQFF.

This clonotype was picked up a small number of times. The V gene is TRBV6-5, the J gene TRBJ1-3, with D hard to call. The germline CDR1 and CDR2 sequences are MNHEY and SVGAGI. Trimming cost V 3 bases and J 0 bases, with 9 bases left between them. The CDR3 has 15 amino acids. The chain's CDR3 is CASSYGSLSGNTIYF. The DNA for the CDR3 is TGTGCCAGCAGTTATGGATCGCTCTCTGGAAACACCATATATTTT.

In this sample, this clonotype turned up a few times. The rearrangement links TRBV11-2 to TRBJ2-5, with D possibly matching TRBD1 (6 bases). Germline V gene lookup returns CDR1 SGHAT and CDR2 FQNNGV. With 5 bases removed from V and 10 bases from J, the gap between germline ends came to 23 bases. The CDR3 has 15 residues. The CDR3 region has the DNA TGTGCCAGCAGCCCATCGGACAGCTCTTGGGGGAGCCAGTACTTC. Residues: CASSPSDSSWGSQYF.